This T cell receptor (beta chain) was captured by sequencing in a study of cytomegalovirus exposure and HLA in healthy donors. Study at large: It was reported in a later analysis that the 120 validation repertoires used the same platform as the 500 to 700 first-cohort repertoires.

As to this clone: The antigen remains unidentified.

Assay used: immunoSEQ multiplex PCR; TCRdb lists only in-frame clones, some missing. The sample lists 200,000 to 300,000 clones, roughly 86% seen once, with around 1.2% in the top ten. Trimming stripped 11 bases from V and 2 bases from J, with 16 bases between. The CDR3 is 14 amino acids. The germline V gene has CDR1 MNHNS and CDR2 SASEGT. Study results and limitations: It was reported that the classifier diagnosed cytomegalovirus status with high specificity and sensitivity in both the original and validation cohorts. Listed as cytomegalovirus-associated were 150 to 200 TCR beta chains.

The sample was PBMCs. The chain employs TRBV6-1 and TRBJ1-5; D is unclear. The source of this sequence is a woman aged 30 to 39 in good health and CMV-seropositive. CDR3 protein: CAGSFGVGNQPQHF. The CDR3 DNA follows: TGTGCCGGGTCCTTCGGGGTCGGCAATCAGCCCCAGCATTTT.